This T cell receptor beta chain was obtained from a study of cytomegalovirus exposure and HLA in healthy donors. Notes on the study in general: Earlier analysis found most TCR beta V segments productive about 90% or about 30% of the time.

In regard to this clone: Antigen: not known.

The germline V gene has CDR1 MNHEY and CDR2 SMNVEV (reference sequence). The V gene end was trimmed by 5 bases and the J gene end by 4 bases; junction bases not matched to a gene: 9. The CDR3 loop spans 17 amino acids. PCR employed 60 Vbeta and 13 Jbeta primers. Clones were sequenced by immunoSEQ multiplex PCR, and TCRdb holds only the in-frame ones, with some missing. The sample has over 150,000 clones, around 80% seen once. This chain uses TRBV27 with TRBJ2-2; TRBD1 aligns across 11 bases. This receptor was taken from a man aged 18-30 years in good health and CMV-seronegative. Sequencing was performed on PBMCs. The chain's CDR3 is CASSPDRGPPFTGELFF. The CDR3 DNA reads TGTGCCAGCAGTCCGGACAGGGGGCCCCCCTTCACCGGGGAGCTGTTTTTT.